This is a list of T cell receptor beta chains from one sample in a study of cytomegalovirus exposure and HLA in healthy donors. Profiling relied on immunoSEQ multiplex PCR, and the TCRdb table lists in-frame clones only, not all of them. The table includes 150,000 to 200,000 clones, 75% detected once. The sample was PBMCs. The receptors were sampled from a male donor in good health and CMV-seronegative. Each CDR3 is given with its conserved first and last residue. Each record gives: V gene, J gene, clone size, D gene, CDR3 protein, CDR3 DNA. A D gene is named only where the DNA matches it firmly. Some rows have no size entry. The others give once, few or many, or a class for an expanded clone.

TRBV10-2	TRBJ2-7	-	TRBD2	CASRPTGTSGSYEQYF	TGCGCCAGCAGGCCCACCGGGACTAGCGGGAGTTACGAGCAGTACTTC
TRBV4-3	TRBJ2-3	-	TRBD2	CASSLTSPHMDTQYF	TGCGCCAGCAGCCTGACTAGCCCTCATATGGATACGCAGTATTTT
TRBV27	TRBJ1-1	-	-	CASSLYLASEAFF	TGTGCCAGCAGTTTATACTTAGCGTCTGAAGCTTTCTTT
TRBV28	TRBJ2-7	-	-	CASRGLRPLEQYF	TGTGCCAGCAGGGGACTTAGGCCTCTCGAGCAGTACTTC
TRBV15	TRBJ2-3	once	TRBD1	CATSGTGTGTTDTQYF	TGTGCCACCAGCGGAACCGGGACAGGAACCACAGATACGCAGTATTTT
TRBV27	TRBJ1-2	once	-	CASSSQGLGYGYTF	TGTGCCAGCAGTTCTCAGGGGCTAGGCTATGGCTACACCTTC
TRBV2	TRBJ2-1	-	TRBD1	CASRDRGSYNEQFF	TGTGCCAGCAGAGACAGGGGCTCCTACAATGAGCAGTTCTTC
TRBV11-2	TRBJ2-7	once	TRBD2	CASSDIAGSSYEQYF	TGTGCCAGCAGCGATATAGCGGGGAGCTCCTACGAGCAGTACTTC
TRBV2	TRBJ2-7	-	TRBD1	CASMGDRAYEQYF	TGTGCCAGCATGGGGGACAGGGCCTACGAGCAGTACTTC
TRBV6-1	TRBJ1-4	-	TRBD1	CASSLNRGPNEKLFF	TGTGCCAGCAGTCTAAACAGGGGGCCTAATGAAAAACTGTTTTTT
TRBV5-6	TRBJ1-5	-	-	CASSLGAGKAQPQHF	TGTGCCAGCAGCTTGGGGGCGGGTAAGGCCCAGCCCCAGCATTTT
TRBV7-3	TRBJ1-1	-	TRBD1	CASSPHDLGQGGDTEAFF	TGTGCCAGCAGCCCACATGATCTGGGACAGGGGGGTGACACTGAAGCTTTCTTT
TRBV5-4	TRBJ2-5	-	TRBD1	CASSSTGTGGLQETQYF	TGTGCCAGCAGCTCGACCGGGACAGGGGGCCTTCAAGAGACCCAGTACTTC
TRBV6-1	TRBJ1-5	-	-	CAIRLTGTNQPQHF	TGTGCCATCCGGTTGACGGGAACCAATCAGCCCCAGCATTTT
TRBV19	TRBJ1-3	-	-	CASSITSPGNTIYF	TGTGCCAGTAGTATAACGAGCCCTGGAAACACCATATATTTT
TRBV7-9	TRBJ1-4	-	-	CSSSPRRSGEDEKLFF	TGTTCCAGCAGCCCAAGAAGGTCAGGGGAAGATGAAAAACTGTTTTTT
TRBV5-8	TRBJ1-6	-	-	CASSLSRGVSPLHF	TGTGCCAGCAGCTTGAGTCGGGGGGTTTCACCCCTCCACTTT